This is a list of T cell receptor beta chains from one sample in a study of cytomegalovirus exposure and HLA in healthy donors. Sequencing used immunoSEQ multiplex PCR; TCRdb keeps in-frame clones, though not all of them. Of under 150,000 clones listed, 70% to 80% are singletons. Sequencing input: PBMCs. The source of these receptors is a female donor in good health and CMV-seropositive. CDR3s leave out the opening cysteine and the closing phenylalanine or tryptophan.

ASSPGPTATNEKLF,TRBV5-6,TRBJ1-4
SSSLAQSYEQY,TRBV7-9,TRBJ2-7
ASSLLAEAGTDTQY,TRBV27,TRBJ2-3
ASSFRGSETEAF,TRBV5-4,TRBJ1-1
ASSSWAANTEAF,TRBV7-2,TRBJ1-1
ASSERGGRQPQH,TRBV6-1,TRBJ1-5
ASSRTGGEYEQY,TRBV18,TRBJ2-7
ASSSDRGTYNSPLH,TRBV5-1,TRBJ1-6
ASSLAGGSLADTQY,TRBV5-4,TRBJ2-3
AWSAGGPETQY,TRBV30,TRBJ2-5
AISDLRQIGTDTQY,TRBV10-3,TRBJ2-3
ASSLVAGGPITGELF,TRBV7-6,TRBJ2-2
ARSWHSETPYEQY,TRBV5-3,TRBJ2-7
SVEPPRHRGTDTQY,TRBV29-1,TRBJ2-3
ASSGGQGRGTEAF,TRBV2,TRBJ1-1
AIRGGTSYEQY,TRBV10-3,-
ASSLGGNFREQY,TRBV7-3,TRBJ2-7
ASSLYVRSHEQY,TRBV7-2,TRBJ2-7
AWSGLAGADTQY,TRBV30,TRBJ2-3
ASSLKVGAGGSQY,TRBV7-2,TRBJ2-5
ASSMDILYEQY,TRBV5-1,TRBJ2-7
ATQGELNTGELF,TRBV10-3,TRBJ2-2